These 29 T cell receptor beta chains share one sample of origin, sequenced in a study of human T cells and chemical hapten exposure (dated by TCRdb to the early 2020s). The sample's time point label, in plain terms: pre-sensitization, week 0. The sample's treatment or condition label, in plain terms: therapeutic diphenylcyclopropenone sensitization with weekly scalp DPC. Library preparation was by RACE. Sequencing used a NextSeq 500. Through fastp at Q25 and MiXCR, TCRdb rebuilt clones from the public reads, retaining in-frame beta chains. Every distinct CDR3 protein forms one entry, paired with its most common genes and DNA. The sample table shows a few hundred thousand distinct CDR3 sequences, and approximately 5% are seen once. The ten largest account for approximately 8.2% of the sample. The starting material was whole blood, obtained in connection with sensitization to the hapten diphenylcyclopropenone (DPC). These receptors originate from a woman younger than 30 with alopecia areata. Some clones in this sample may be carry-over from other donors' samples.

A word on this clonotype: Possible read error: a much larger clone is one base away. The chain is built from TRBV4-3 and TRBJ1-5; 8 bases align to TRBD1. The CDR3 is 14 amino acids. Germline V gene lookup returns CDR1 LGHNA and CDR2 YSLEER. The DNA of the CDR3 is TGCGCCCGCAGCGAGGACAGGGACTATCAGCCCCAGCATTTT. Translation: CARSEDRDYQPQHF.

This clonotype was observed at least ten times. V gene TRBV11-2 combines with J gene TRBJ1-3; D remains ambiguous. Germline V CDR1 and CDR2: SGHAT, FQNNGV. V was trimmed by 5 bases and J by 4 bases, leaving 15 bases between them. CDR3 size: 15 residues. DNA for the CDR3: TGTGCCAGCAGCCGGACGGACGTCCCGGGAAACACCATATATTTT. Protein sequence: CASSRTDVPGNTIYF. The variable domain in full, with the rest retrieved from reference TRBV11-2 and TRBJ1-3, is EAGVAQSPRYKIIEKRQSVAFWCNPISGHATLYWYQQILGQGPKLLIQFQNNGVVDDSQLPKDRFSAERLKGVDSTLKIQPAKLEDSAVYLCASSRTDVPGNTIYFGEGSWLTVV.

This clonotype was found many times. The V and J genes are TRBV28 and TRBJ2-2; tentative D call: TRBD2 (5 bases). Germline V gene sequence: CDR1 MDHEN, CDR2 SYDVKM. Trimming shortened V by 6 bases and J by 4 bases, and 9 bases separated the two germline ends. The CDR3 length is 13 residues. The CDR3 bases are TGTGCCAGCAGACGGACTCTCACCGGGGAGCTGTTTTTT. Translated, it gives CASRRTLTGELFF.

This clonotype was seen ten or more times. V is TRBV12-5 and J is TRBJ2-1, with 11 bases lining up with TRBD1. Germline trimming cut 2 bases from V and 4 bases from J; bases unmatched to any gene: 7. Germline V gene lookup returns CDR1 LGHNT and CDR2 FRNRAP. The CDR3 sequence is 17 residues long. The CDR3 DNA follows: TGTGCTAGTGGTTTGTTTATCGGGACAGGGGGTTACAATGAGCAGTTCTTC. This encodes CASGLFIGTGGYNEQFF.

Only a few counts were recorded for this clonotype. The chain links TRBV18 to TRBJ1-3; D remains ambiguous. The CDR3 runs to 16 residues. CDR1 is KGHSH, CDR2 LQKENI, per germline. V lost 4 bases, J lost 0 bases, and 13 bases lay in between. CDR3 nucleotides: TGTGCCAGCTCACAAGGCCAGGCTAACTCTGGAAACACCATATATTTT. The encoded protein is CASSQGQANSGNTIYF. The whole variable domain, filled in from reference TRBV18 and TRBJ1-3, reads NAGVMQNPRHLVRRRGQEARLRCSPMKGHSHVYWYRQLPEEGLKFMVYLQKENIIDESGMPKERFSAEFPKEGPSILRIQQVVRGDSAAYFCASSQGQANSGNTIYFGEGSWLTVV.

This clonotype was observed a few times. The chain has TRBV9 and TRBJ2-2, with a possible D match to TRBD1 (6 bases). The CDR3 totals 16 residues. The germline CDR1 and CDR2 sequences are SGDLS and YYNGEE. Deletions cut 0 bases from V and 0 bases from J, with 9 bases between. CDR3 in DNA: TGTGCCAGCAGCGTAGGGACAGCCTCGAACACCGGGGAGCTGTTTTTT. Translating it yields CASSVGTASNTGELFF.

This clonotype has more than one count but fewer than ten. The chain joins TRBV6-5 to TRBJ1-3; D gene ambiguous. Germline-derived CDR1 and CDR2 are MNHEY and SVGAGI. The V end lost 3 bases, the J end lost 0 bases, and 12 bases lay between the germline ends. This CDR3 is built from 16 residues. CDR3 in amino acids: CASSYAPGSSGNTIYF. In DNA, the CDR3 is TGTGCCAGCAGTTATGCCCCGGGGAGCTCTGGAAACACCATATATTTT.

This clonotype was seen only a few times. The chain joins TRBV6-2 or TRBV6-3 to TRBJ1-5; D is uncertain. Germline V gives CDR1 MNHEY, CDR2 SVGEGT. The CDR3 contains 14 residues. Trimming removed 0 bases from V and 7 bases from J, with 10 bases in between. CDR3 in DNA: TGTGCCAGCAGTTACTCGTCCACCCTGCAGCCCCAGCATTTT. This translates into CASSYSSTLQPQHF.

This clonotype was counted only a few times. The rearrangement links TRBV12-3 or TRBV12-4 to TRBJ1-1, with D possibly being TRBD1 (5 bases). V was pared by 5 bases and J by 4 bases, with 14 bases between. This CDR3 is 14 amino acids long. The CDR3: CASSSGAGGTEAFF. DNA for the CDR3: TGTGCCAGCAGTAGTGGAGCTGGGGGCACTGAAGCTTTCTTT.

V usage is TRBV7-3 and J usage is TRBJ2-1; no clear D. CDR3 length equals 15 residues. Trimming left V 0 bases short and J 8 bases short, with 14 bases between. The germline CDR1 and CDR2 sequences are SGHTA and FQGTGA. The CDR3: CASSLTGILGDEQFF. DNA for the CDR3: TGTGCCAGCAGCTTAACCGGCATCCTGGGCGATGAGCAGTTCTTC. Full variable domain (remainder filled in from reference TRBV7-3 and TRBJ2-1): GAGVSQTPSNKVTEKGKYVELRCDPISGHTALYWYRQSLGQGPEFLIYFQGTGAADDSGLPNDRFFAVRPEGSVSTLKIQRTERGDSAVYLCASSLTGILGDEQFFGPGTRLTVL.

This clonotype was observed at least ten times. The rearrangement joins TRBV5-6 to TRBJ2-7; 7 positions match TRBD2. The CDR3 totals 15 residues. Trimming took 6 bases from V and 0 from J; bases not matched to a gene: 9. The germline V gene has CDR1 SGHDT and CDR2 YYEEEE. CDR3 DNA sequence: TGTGCCAGCACCCTGGGGGGGGGAAGCTCCTACGAGCAGTACTTC. Translated: CASTLGGGSSYEQYF.

The sample holds many counts of this clonotype. The chain employs TRBV18 and TRBJ1-2; possibly TRBD1 for D (5 bases). The CDR3 is 12 residues long. The V end was cut by 9 bases, the J end by 2 bases, with 10 bases between. In germline, CDR1 is KGHSH, CDR2 LQKENI. In nucleotides, the CDR3 is TGTGCCAGTACCGGGGACAACTATGGCTACACCTTC. This translates into CASTGDNYGYTF. Full variable domain (outside the CDR3, taken from reference TRBV18 and TRBJ1-2): NAGVMQNPRHLVRRRGQEARLRCSPMKGHSHVYWYRQLPEEGLKFMVYLQKENIIDESGMPKERFSAEFPKEGPSILRIQQVVRGDSAAYFCASTGDNYGYTFGSGTRLTVV.

This clonotype was observed at least ten times. The V call is TRBV5-1, the J call TRBJ2-3; D unclear. Germline V lookup: CDR1 SGHRS, CDR2 YFSETQ. V was cut by 2 bases and J by 2 bases, with 3 bases left in between. The CDR3 runs to 12 residues. DNA of the CDR3: TGCGCCAGCAGCTTCCCCACAGATACGCAGTATTTT. Translation: CASSFPTDTQYF.

The chain links TRBV14 to TRBJ2-1, with D tentatively TRBD1 (7 bases). Germline CDR1 reads SGHDN; CDR2 reads FVKESK. This CDR3 is built from 19 residues. V was clipped by 0 bases and J by 1 base, with 19 bases between them. The chain's CDR3 is CASSQDHPRGAHSYNEQFF. The CDR3 DNA sequence: TGTGCCAGCAGCCAAGACCATCCCAGGGGGGCACATTCCTACAATGAGCAGTTCTTC.

This clonotype was detected many times. The rearrangement links TRBV6-2 or TRBV6-3 to TRBJ2-1, with D perhaps matching TRBD1 or TRBD2 (5 bases each). The CDR3 is 15 amino acids. Per germline, CDR1 MNHEY and CDR2 SVGEGT. The V end lost 2 bases, the J end lost 4 bases, and 12 bases lay between the germline ends. In nucleotides, the CDR3 is TGTGCCAGCAGTTACACCCCGGGACCGTACAATGAGCAGTTCTTC. It specifies CASSYTPGPYNEQFF.

This clonotype was detected many times. The V call is TRBV4-2, the J call TRBJ2-6; D possibly uses TRBD1 or TRBD2 (5 bases each). Germline assignment: CDR1 LGHNA and CDR2 YNFKEQ. V lost 0 bases and J lost 4, with 10 bases in between. The CDR3 sequence is 16 residues long. CDR3 loop: CASSQDPGTGANVLTF. As DNA, the CDR3 is TGTGCCAGCAGCCAAGATCCGGGGACCGGGGCCAACGTCCTGACTTTC.

This clonotype was detected many times. The chain carries TRBV11-1 and TRBJ2-1, with TRBD2 matching 10 bases. The germline gives CDR1 SGHAT, CDR2 FQDESV (reference sequence). V was pared by 4 bases and J by 5 bases, with 8 bases of the junction left unmatched. This CDR3 is 16 amino acids long. The chain's CDR3 is CASSSLAGGTHNEQFF. CDR3 bases: TGTGCCAGCAGCTCGTTAGCGGGGGGCACCCACAATGAGCAGTTCTTC.

The rearrangement uses TRBV7-2 and TRBJ1-5; D not resolved. Deletions cut 0 bases from V and 5 bases from J, with 8 bases between. CDR1 and CDR2 from the germline V gene are SGHTA and FQGNSA. There are 14 residues in the CDR3. CDR3 nucleotides: TGTGCCAGCAGCTTAGCAGGGTCCTATCAGCCCCAGCATTTT. It encodes CASSLAGSYQPQHF.

J is TRBJ1-2 and V is TRBV9; 9 positions agree with TRBD1. The J segment lost 3 bases and the V segment lost 3 bases, leaving 6 bases of the junction unmatched. Per the germline V gene, CDR1 is SGDLS and CDR2 is YYNGEE. The CDR3 sequence is 15 residues long. CDR3 region: CASSDRDREDYGYTF. CDR3 bases: TGTGCCAGCAGCGACCGGGACAGGGAAGACTATGGCTACACCTTC. The variable domain in full, completed from reference TRBV9 and TRBJ1-2, reads DSGVTQTPKHLITATGQRVTLRCSPRSGDLSVYWYQQSLDQGLQFLIQYYNGEERAKGNILERFSAQQFPDLHSELNLSSLELGDSALYFCASSDRDREDYGYTFGSGTRLTVV.

In this sample, this clonotype turned up a few times. The J gene is TRBJ2-1, the V gene TRBV20-1, with 10 bases identical to TRBD2. The CDR3 length is 15 residues. Germline V gene sequence: CDR1 DFQATT, CDR2 SNEGSKA (reference sequence). V dropped 0 bases and J dropped 9; count of bases not matched to a gene: 8. The CDR3 DNA reads as TGCAGTGCTAGAGATTCCAGCGGGGGGGATGGTGAGCAGTTCTTC. Protein: CSARDSSGGDGEQFF.

This clonotype was observed a few times. The CDR3 bases are TGTGCCAGCAACGGGCATACGGCTAGATTTACTGAAGCTTTCTTT. Protein: CASNGHTARFTEAFF. This rearrangement joins TRBV9 to TRBJ1-1; D not certain. The V end was cut by 6 bases, the J end by 5 bases, with 20 bases between. The germline V gene has CDR1 SGDLS and CDR2 YYNGEE. This CDR3 spans 15 amino acids. Full variable domain (remainder filled in from reference TRBV9 and TRBJ1-1): DSGVTQTPKHLITATGQRVTLRCSPRSGDLSVYWYQQSLDQGLQFLIQYYNGEERAKGNILERFSAQQFPDLHSELNLSSLELGDSALYFCASNGHTARFTEAFFGQGTRLTVV.

This clonotype was counted many times. The chain couples TRBV28 to TRBJ2-7, with TRBD1 matching 7 bases. The V and J ends lost 6 bases and 5 bases, in that order; junction bases with no gene match: 10. Germline CDR1 is MDHEN and CDR2 is SYDVKM. CDR3 length equals 14 residues. The CDR3 DNA follows: TGTGCCAGCAGCACTCGGATCGACAGGGACGAGCAGTACTTC. Its translation is CASSTRIDRDEQYF.

This clonotype was found a few times. J is TRBJ1-3 and V is TRBV20-1, with D possibly being TRBD1 (5 bases). Trimming shortened V by 0 bases and J by 0 bases, and 27 bases separated the two germline ends. The CDR3 is 21 amino acids. Germline CDR1 DFQATT, CDR2 SNEGSKA (reference sequence). This chain's CDR3 is CSARDREGFRGEVDSGNTIYF. DNA of the CDR3: TGCAGTGCTAGAGATCGCGAGGGATTTCGAGGGGAGGTCGACTCTGGAAACACCATATATTTT.

The table lists this clonotype with a few counts. The J gene is TRBJ1-1, the V gene TRBV10-3, with 7 nucleotides matching TRBD1. V lost 6 bases and J lost 2; bases outside the gene matches: 3. This CDR3 has 13 amino acids. Germline V gene sequence: CDR1 ENHRY, CDR2 SYGVKD. The CDR3 DNA reads as TGTGCCATCAGGGACAGGCCTAACACTGAAGCTTTCTTT. It yields the protein CAIRDRPNTEAFF.

This clonotype appeared a few times. One junction end does not reproduce the germline sequence, and a read error may be involved. V usage is TRBV7-7 and J usage is TRBJ2-3; no clear D gene. Germline-derived CDR1 and CDR2 are SSHAT and FNYEAQ (reference sequence). There are 13 residues in the CDR3. CDR3 nucleotide sequence: TGTGCTAGCAGCTTAATCGTGGGGGATACGCAGTATTTT. It translates to CASSLIVGDTQYF. Together with reference TRBV7-7 and TRBJ2-3, the CDR3 gives the full variable domain: GAGVSQSPRYKVTKRGQDVTLRCDPISSHATLYWYQQALGQGPEFLTYFNYEAQPDKSGLPSDRFSAERPEGSISTLTIQRTEQRDSAMYRCASSLIVGDTQYFGPGTRLTVL.

This clonotype was seen a few times. V usage is TRBV2 and J usage is TRBJ1-4; the D is unclear. The germline CDR1 and CDR2 sequences are SNHLY and FYNNEI. The CDR3 is made up of 13 amino acids. V was trimmed by 4 bases and J by 4 bases, leaving 7 bases between them. CDR3 amino acids: CASSGASNEKLFF. CDR3 nucleotides: TGTGCCAGCAGTGGGGCAAGTAATGAAAAACTGTTTTTT. Full variable domain (remainder filled in from reference TRBV2 and TRBJ1-4): EPEVTQTPSHQVTQMGQEVILRCVPISNHLYFYWYRQILGQKVEFLVSFYNNEISEKSEIFDDQFSVERPDGSNFTLKIRSTKLEDSAMYFCASSGASNEKLFFGSGTQLSVL.

This clonotype was seen ten or more times. The chain couples TRBV2 to TRBJ2-7; TRBD2 is a possible D gene (5 bases). The CDR3 loop spans 13 amino acids. V dropped 5 bases and J dropped 3 bases, with 11 bases sitting between them. The germline gives CDR1 SNHLY, CDR2 FYNNEI. The CDR3 region has the DNA TGTGCCAGCAGTCGCCTGGACTTCTACGAGCAGTACTTC. It translates to CASSRLDFYEQYF.

This clonotype was counted only a few times. The rearrangement joins TRBV2 to TRBJ1-6; D is possibly TRBD1 (5 bases). Germline values: CDR1 SNHLY, CDR2 FYNNEI. This CDR3 comprises 13 residues. The germline V and J ends were trimmed by 6 bases and 6 bases, with 9 bases remaining between them. CDR3 nucleotide sequence: TGTGCCAGCAGGGGACGAATTAATTCACCCCTCCACTTT. Its translation is CASRGRINSPLHF.

This clonotype was observed many times. The V call is TRBV7-2, the J call TRBJ2-2, with D maybe TRBD1 (5 bases). This CDR3 spans 15 amino acids. The V gene lost 4 bases and the J gene lost 4 bases, with 13 bases spanning the gap. CDR1 is SGHTA and CDR2 is FQGNSA in the germline V gene. As DNA, the CDR3 is TGTGCCAGCAGCTCGGGCCTTCAGGGCACCGGGGAGCTGTTTTTT. It encodes CASSSGLQGTGELFF.